A single sample is the source of the 12 T cell receptor beta chains below, sequenced in a study of blood T cell repertoires in COVID-19. Sequencing used immunoSEQ multiplex PCR; TCRdb keeps in-frame clones, though not all of them. Of fewer than 500,000 clones listed, roughly 85% are singletons. The sample taken for sequencing was PBMCs or T cells enriched from blood (not recorded which). Source of these receptors: a woman under 30 with acute COVID-19.

The rearrangement links TRBV5-5 to TRBJ2-7; 9 bases match TRBD2. Germline trimming cut 4 bases from V and 4 bases from J; bases unmatched to any gene: 12. The CDR3 totals 16 residues. Germline V gives CDR1 SGHKS, CDR2 YYEKEE (reference sequence). This chain's CDR3 is CASSPKTPGLAYEQYF. The DNA of the CDR3 is TGTGCCAGCAGCCCGAAGACACCGGGACTAGCTTACGAGCAGTACTTC.

The DNA for the CDR3 is TGTGCCAGCAGCTTGGGGACAGGGAAAGCTCCTGGAAACACCATATATTTT. Its translation is CASSLGTGKAPGNTIYF. V usage is TRBV5-4 and J usage is TRBJ1-3; 8 bases match TRBD1. Germline CDR1 SGHNT, CDR2 YYREEE (reference sequence). The CDR3 length is 17 residues. Unmatched junction bases numbered 7, after V lost 0 bases and J lost 2 bases.

The rearrangement uses TRBV7-9 and TRBJ2-7, with D possibly TRBD1 on 6 matching bases. V lost 3 bases and J 2 bases, leaving 17 bases between the germline ends. The CDR3 totals 16 residues. The germline gives CDR1 SEHNR, CDR2 FQNEAQ (reference sequence). As DNA, the CDR3 is TGTGCCAGCAGCTTCGAGGGGACATCTAAACCCTACGAGCAGTACTTC. Amino acids: CASSFEGTSKPYEQYF.

The gene calls are TRBV3-1 (or the pseudogene TRBV3-2) and TRBJ1-1; D may be TRBD1 (6 bases). This CDR3 is built from 12 residues. Germline CDR1 and CDR2: LGHDT and YNNKEL (reference sequence). V was shortened by 4 bases and J by 8 bases, with 11 bases between the two germline ends. The CDR3 protein is CASSRVGGEAFF. The CDR3 region has the DNA TGTGCCAGCAGCCGAGTTGGGGGCGAAGCTTTCTTT.

This chain joins TRBV5-1 and TRBJ1-6, with D tentatively TRBD1 (6 bases). In germline, CDR1 is SGHRS, CDR2 YFSETQ. V was clipped by 3 bases and J by 6 bases, with 13 bases between them. This CDR3 has 15 residues. The CDR3 spells CASSSTGMGNSPLHF. The CDR3 nucleotides are TGCGCCAGCAGCTCAACAGGGATGGGTAATTCACCCCTCCACTTT.

The chain combines TRBV6-6 with TRBJ1-1; TRBD1 might be the D (5 bases). Germline V gene sequence: CDR1 MNHNY, CDR2 SVGAGI (reference sequence). This CDR3 comprises 13 residues. Trimming took 6 bases from V and 4 from J, leaving 12 bases between them. CDR3 region: CASRQGAGTEAFF. In DNA form, the CDR3 reads TGTGCCAGCAGGCAGGGTGCTGGCACTGAAGCTTTCTTT.

As for this clone: In the same sample, other DNA sequences code for this CDR3. The rearrangement links TRBV12-3 or TRBV12-4 to TRBJ1-2; D perhaps matches TRBD1 (5 bases). This CDR3 is built from 13 residues. V was shortened by 6 bases and J by 3 bases, with 11 bases between the two germline ends. This chain's CDR3 is CASSLGGDYGYTF. The CDR3 DNA follows: TGTGCCAGCAGCCTTGGGGGGGACTATGGCTACACCTTC.

This chain connects TRBV9 to TRBJ2-1, with D possibly being TRBD2 (6 bases). V lost 1 base and J 6 bases, leaving 14 bases between the germline ends. CDR1 is SGDLS and CDR2 is YYNGEE in the germline V gene. There are 15 residues in the CDR3. The CDR3 nucleotides read TGTGCCAGCAGCGTATCCGGGAGTTCGATCAATGAGCAGTTCTTC. This codes for CASSVSGSSINEQFF.

The chain uses TRBV7-9 and TRBJ1-2; 8 bases map to TRBD1. This CDR3 region has 14 residues. The V gene end was trimmed by 7 bases and the J gene end by 3 bases; junction bases not matched to a gene: 7. CDR1 is SEHNR, CDR2 FQNEAQ, per germline (reference sequence). CDR3: CASTNGQGYYGYTF. The CDR3 DNA reads as TGTGCCAGCACCAACGGACAGGGCTACTATGGCTACACCTTC. Drawing the rest from reference TRBV7-9 and TRBJ1-2, the complete variable domain is DTGVSQNPRHKITKRGQNVTFRCDPISEHNRLYWYRQTLGQGPEFLTYFQNEAQLEKSRLLSDRFSAERPKGSFSTLEIQRTEQGDSAMYLCASTNGQGYYGYTFGSGTRLTVV.

The V and J genes are TRBV19 and TRBJ1-5; D might be TRBD1 (5 bases). Germline lookup yields CDR1 LNHDA and CDR2 SQIVND (reference sequence). The CDR3 loop spans 15 amino acids. V lost 2 bases and J lost 6, with 14 bases in between. The CDR3 nucleotides read TGTGCCAGTAGTATAACTCCAGGGTGGAGTCAGCCCCAGCATTTT. It translates to CASSITPGWSQPQHF.

The CDR3 is CASSQGLAGGLGEQFF. The DNA of the CDR3 is TGTGCCAGCAGCCAAGGCCTAGCGGGGGGGTTGGGTGAGCAGTTCTTC. This rearrangement joins TRBV3-1 (or the pseudogene TRBV3-2) to TRBJ2-1; 12 positions match TRBD2. Germline values: CDR1 LGHDT, CDR2 YNNKEL (reference sequence). V dropped 1 base and J dropped 9; count of bases not matched to a gene: 7. The CDR3 is made up of 16 amino acids.

In this sample, this clone turned up once. The CDR3 is CASSVGLAGGREQYF. The DNA of the CDR3 is TGTGCCAGCAGCGTAGGACTAGCGGGAGGAAGAGAGCAGTACTTC. This chain uses TRBV9 with TRBJ2-7; 13 bases match TRBD2. The germline V gene encodes CDR1 SGDLS and CDR2 YYNGEE. J was trimmed by 7 bases and V by 0 bases; bases with no gene match: 4. The CDR3 consists of 15 residues.